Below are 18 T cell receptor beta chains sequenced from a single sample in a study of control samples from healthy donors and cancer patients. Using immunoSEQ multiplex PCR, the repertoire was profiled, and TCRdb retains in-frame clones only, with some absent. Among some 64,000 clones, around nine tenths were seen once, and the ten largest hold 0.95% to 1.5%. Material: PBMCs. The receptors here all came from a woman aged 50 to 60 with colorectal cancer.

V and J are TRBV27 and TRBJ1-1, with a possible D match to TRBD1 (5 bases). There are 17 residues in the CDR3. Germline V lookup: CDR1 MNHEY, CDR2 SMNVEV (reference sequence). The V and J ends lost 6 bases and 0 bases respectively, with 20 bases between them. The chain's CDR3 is CASSPSWGRAVNTEAFF. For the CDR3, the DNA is TGTGCCAGCAGCCCCTCTTGGGGGAGGGCAGTGAACACTGAAGCTTTCTTT.

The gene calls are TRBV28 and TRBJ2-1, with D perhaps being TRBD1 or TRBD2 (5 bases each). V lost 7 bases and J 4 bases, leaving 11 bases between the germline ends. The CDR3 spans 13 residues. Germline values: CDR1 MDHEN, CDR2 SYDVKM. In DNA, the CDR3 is TGTGCCAGCACACCGGGACCTTACAATGAGCAGTTCTTC. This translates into CASTPGPYNEQFF.

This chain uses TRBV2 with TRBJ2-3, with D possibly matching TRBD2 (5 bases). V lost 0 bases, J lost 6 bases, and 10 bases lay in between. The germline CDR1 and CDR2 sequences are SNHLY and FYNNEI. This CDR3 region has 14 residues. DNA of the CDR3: TGTGCCAGCAGTGAAGCGGGAGTGGGGGATACGCAGTATTTT. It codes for CASSEAGVGDTQYF.

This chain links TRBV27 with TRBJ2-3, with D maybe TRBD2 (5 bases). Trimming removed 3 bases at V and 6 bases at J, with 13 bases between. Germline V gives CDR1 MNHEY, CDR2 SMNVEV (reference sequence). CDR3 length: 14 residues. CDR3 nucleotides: TGTGCCAGCAGTTTCACCGGAGGAGATGATACGCAGTATTTT. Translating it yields CASSFTGGDDTQYF.

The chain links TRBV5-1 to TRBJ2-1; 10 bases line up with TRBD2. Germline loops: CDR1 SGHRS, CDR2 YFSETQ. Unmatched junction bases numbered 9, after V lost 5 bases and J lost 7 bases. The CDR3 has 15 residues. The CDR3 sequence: CASSGLAGVNNEQFF. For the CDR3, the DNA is TGCGCCAGCAGTGGTCTAGCGGGGGTTAATAATGAGCAGTTCTTC.

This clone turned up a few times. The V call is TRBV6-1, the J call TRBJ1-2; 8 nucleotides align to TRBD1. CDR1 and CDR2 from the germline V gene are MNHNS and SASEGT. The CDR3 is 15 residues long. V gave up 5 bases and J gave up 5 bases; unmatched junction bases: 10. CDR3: CASSSGGQGLYGYTF. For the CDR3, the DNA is TGTGCCAGCAGTTCGGGCGGACAGGGTTTATATGGCTACACCTTC.

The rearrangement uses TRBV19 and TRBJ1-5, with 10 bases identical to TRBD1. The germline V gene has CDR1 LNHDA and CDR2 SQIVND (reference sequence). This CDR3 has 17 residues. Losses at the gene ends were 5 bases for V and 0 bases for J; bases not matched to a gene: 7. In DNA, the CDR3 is TGTGCCAGTAGTGGACAGGGGGGGTTTTATAGCAATCAGCCCCAGCATTTT. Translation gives CASSGQGGFYSNQPQHF.

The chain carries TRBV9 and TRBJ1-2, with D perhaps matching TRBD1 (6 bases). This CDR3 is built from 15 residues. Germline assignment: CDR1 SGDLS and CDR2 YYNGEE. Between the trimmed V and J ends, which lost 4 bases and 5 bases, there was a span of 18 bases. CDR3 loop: CASSFGGGMGYGYTF. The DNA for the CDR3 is TGTGCCAGCAGCTTTGGAGGGGGGATGGGGTATGGCTACACCTTC.

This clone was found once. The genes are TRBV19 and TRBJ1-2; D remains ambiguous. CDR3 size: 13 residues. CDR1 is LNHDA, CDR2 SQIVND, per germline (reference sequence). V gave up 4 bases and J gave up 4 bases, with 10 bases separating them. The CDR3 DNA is TGTGCCAGTAGTAGAGGCGACGGCTATGGCTACACCTTC. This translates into CASSRGDGYGYTF.

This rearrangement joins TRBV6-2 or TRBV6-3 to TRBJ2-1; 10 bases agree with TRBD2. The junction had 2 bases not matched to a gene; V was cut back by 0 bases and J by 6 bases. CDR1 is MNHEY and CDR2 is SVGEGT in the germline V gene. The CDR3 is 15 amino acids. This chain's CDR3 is CASSYSSSGSNEQFF. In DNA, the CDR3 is TGTGCCAGCAGTTACTCGTCTAGCGGGAGCAATGAGCAGTTCTTC.

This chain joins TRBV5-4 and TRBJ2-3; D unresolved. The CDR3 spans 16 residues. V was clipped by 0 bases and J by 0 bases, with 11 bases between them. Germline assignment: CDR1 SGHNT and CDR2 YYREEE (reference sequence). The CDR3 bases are TGTGCCAGCAGCTTGGCTGGGAAGCGAAGCACAGATACGCAGTATTTT. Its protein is CASSLAGKRSTDTQYF. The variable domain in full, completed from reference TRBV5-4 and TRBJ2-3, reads ETGVTQSPTHLIKTRGQQVTLRCSSQSGHNTVSWYQQALGQGPQFIFQYYREEENGRGNFPPRFSGLQFPNYSSELNVNALELDDSALYLCASSLAGKRSTDTQYFGPGTRLTVL.

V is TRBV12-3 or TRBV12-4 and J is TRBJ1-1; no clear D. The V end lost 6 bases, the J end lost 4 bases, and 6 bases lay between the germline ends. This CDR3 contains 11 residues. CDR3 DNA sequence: TGTGCCAGCAGCTACTCCACTGAAGCTTTCTTT. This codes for CASSYSTEAFF.

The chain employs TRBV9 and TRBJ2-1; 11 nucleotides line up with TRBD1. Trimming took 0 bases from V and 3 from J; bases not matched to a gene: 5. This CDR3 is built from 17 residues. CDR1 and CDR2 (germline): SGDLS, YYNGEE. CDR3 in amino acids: CASSVGEDRGRYNEQFF. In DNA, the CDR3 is TGTGCCAGCAGCGTAGGGGAGGACAGGGGGCGCTACAATGAGCAGTTCTTC.

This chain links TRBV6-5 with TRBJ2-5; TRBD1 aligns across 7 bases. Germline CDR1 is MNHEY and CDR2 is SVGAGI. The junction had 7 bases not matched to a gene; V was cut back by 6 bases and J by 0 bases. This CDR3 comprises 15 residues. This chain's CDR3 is CASRPPGQYQETQYF. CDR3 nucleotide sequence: TGTGCCAGCAGACCACCGGGACAGTACCAAGAGACCCAGTACTTC.

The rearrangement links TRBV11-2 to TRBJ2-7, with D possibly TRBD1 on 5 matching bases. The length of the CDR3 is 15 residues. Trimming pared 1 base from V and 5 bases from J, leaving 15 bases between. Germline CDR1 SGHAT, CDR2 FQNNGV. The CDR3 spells CASSLVQGRANEQYF. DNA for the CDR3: TGTGCCAGCAGCTTAGTCCAGGGTCGGGCAAACGAGCAGTACTTC.

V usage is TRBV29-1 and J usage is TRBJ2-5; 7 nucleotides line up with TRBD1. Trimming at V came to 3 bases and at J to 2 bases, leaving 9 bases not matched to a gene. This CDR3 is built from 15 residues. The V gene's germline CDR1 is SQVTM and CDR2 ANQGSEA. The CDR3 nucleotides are TGCAGCGTTGACGAGGGGGCAGGTGGGCAAGAGACCCAGTACTTC. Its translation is CSVDEGAGGQETQYF.

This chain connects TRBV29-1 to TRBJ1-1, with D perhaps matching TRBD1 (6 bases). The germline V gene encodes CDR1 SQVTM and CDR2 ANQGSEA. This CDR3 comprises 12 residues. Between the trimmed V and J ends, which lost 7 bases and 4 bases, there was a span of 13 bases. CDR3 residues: CSARGGATEAFF. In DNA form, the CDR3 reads TGCAGCGCTCGTGGGGGGGCCACTGAAGCTTTCTTT.

CDR3 in DNA: TGTGCTAGTGGTTTGGCGGGCAGCGAGACCCAGTACTTC. Protein: CASGLAGSETQYF. This chain links TRBV12-5 with TRBJ2-5; the D is unclear. Germline V CDR1 and CDR2: LGHNT, FRNRAP. The V end was cut by 1 base, the J end by 5 bases, with 8 bases between. The CDR3 has 13 residues.